This is a list of T cell receptor beta chains from one sample in a study of a mutant IDH1 vaccine in newly diagnosed glioma. No antigens are known for them. The method was immunoSEQ multiplex PCR; TCRdb's version includes in-frame clones alone and lacks a portion of them. The sample lists tens of thousands of clones, around four fifths seen once, with over 7% in the top ten. The input for sequencing was PBMCs, taken from a glioma patient whose treatment included an IDH1 peptide vaccine. The source is a woman in her 50s with glioma. CDR3s include the opening cysteine and the closing phenylalanine or tryptophan. The D gene is left open where the match is weak. Expanded clones get a size class; other rows say once, few or many, or leave the size out.

D	size	V	J	CDR3	DNA
-	few	TRBV29-1	TRBJ1-1	CSARGDWNTEAFF	TGCAGCGCCCGCGGAGACTGGAACACTGAAGCTTTCTTT
TRBD2	-	TRBV27	TRBJ2-5	CASGLLAGAYQETQYF	TGTGCCAGCGGGTTACTAGCGGGGGCATATCAAGAGACCCAGTACTTC
-	-	TRBV30	TRBJ1-1	CAWSKVTEAFF	TGTGCCTGGAGTAAGGTGACTGAAGCTTTCTTT
TRBD1	-	TRBV27	TRBJ2-5	CASSSTGLGEETQYF	TGTGCCAGCAGTTCGACAGGGCTCGGGGAAGAGACCCAGTACTTC
-	-	TRBV5-1	TRBJ2-7	CASSLPSRYEQYF	TGCGCCAGCAGCCTTCCTTCTCGGTACGAGCAGTACTTC
-	few	TRBV9	TRBJ2-1	CASSVDWNEQFF	TGTGCCAGCAGCGTAGACTGGAATGAGCAGTTCTTC
TRBD2	-	TRBV5-8	TRBJ2-7	CASSKSGGGYEQYF	TGTGCCAGCAGCAAATCGGGGGGTGGGTACGAGCAGTACTTC
-	-	TRBV5-4	TRBJ2-5	CASSLGQKMYQETQYF	TGTGCCAGCAGCTTGGGACAGAAAATGTACCAAGAGACCCAGTACTTC
-	-	TRBV25-1	TRBJ1-2	CASSGGPQGDYGYTF	TGTGCCAGCAGTGGAGGACCACAAGGGGACTATGGCTACACCTTC
-	-	TRBV9	TRBJ2-7	CASSLNIGTVAYF	TGTGCCAGCAGCCTAAACATAGGGACCGTCGCGTACTTC
-	-	TRBV29-1	TRBJ2-7	CSVEGSSYEQYF	TGCAGCGTGGAGGGCAGCTCCTACGAGCAGTACTTC
TRBD2	-	TRBV5-1	TRBJ2-3	CASSTSGGSTDTQYF	TGCGCCAGCAGTACTAGCGGGGGGAGCACAGATACGCAGTATTTT
TRBD2	once	TRBV28	TRBJ2-2	CASSSLRTSGSRRELFF	TGTGCCAGCAGTTCATTGCGGACTAGCGGTAGTAGGAGGGAGCTGTTTTTT
TRBD2	-	TRBV5-1	TRBJ2-5	CASSLAGLEWVAGEETQYF	TGCGCCAGCAGCTTGGCCGGTCTTGAGTGGGTAGCGGGGGAAGAGACCCAGTACTTC
TRBD1	-	TRBV29-1	TRBJ2-7	CSVVRRGHEQYF	TGCAGCGTTGTGCGCAGGGGGCACGAGCAGTACTTC
TRBD1	-	TRBV30	TRBJ2-2	CAWSPTGTGTNGELFF	TGTGCCTGGAGCCCTACCGGGACAGGGACGAACGGGGAGCTGTTTTTT
-	-	TRBV5-1	TRBJ2-5	CASSLATGGETQYF	TGCGCCAGCAGCTTGGCGACTGGGGGAGAGACCCAGTACTTC
TRBD1	few	TRBV5-8	TRBJ1-2	CASTSWGQGAGYTF	TGTGCCAGCACCTCCTGGGGACAGGGAGCGGGCTACACCTTC
-	medium-sized	TRBV27	TRBJ1-6	CASGVRNSPLHF	TGTGCCAGCGGGGTTCGAAATTCACCCCTCCACTTT
-	-	TRBV4-2	TRBJ1-2	CASSQGLRAGNYGYTF	TGTGCCAGCAGCCAAGGTCTCCGAGCGGGTAACTATGGCTACACCTTC
TRBD2	-	TRBV30	TRBJ2-5	CAHGGGWETQYF	TGTGCCCACGGCGGGGGTTGGGAGACCCAGTACTTC
-	-	TRBV6-4	TRBJ2-2	CASSVYRDTNTGELFF	TGTGCCAGCAGTGTCTACCGGGACACGAACACCGGGGAGCTGTTTTTT
-	-	TRBV4-2	TRBJ1-4	CASSQESPSEKLFF	TGTGCCAGCAGCCAAGAGTCCCCTAGTGAAAAACTGTTTTTT
-	once	TRBV7-2	TRBJ2-1	CASSLADGSFNEQFF	TGTGCCAGCAGCTTAGCTGACGGTAGCTTCAATGAGCAGTTCTTC
TRBD1	-	TRBV4-1	TRBJ1-5	CASSQGQGYQPQHF	TGCGCCAGCAGCCAGGGACAGGGTTATCAGCCCCAGCATTTT
TRBD1	-	TRBV5-1	TRBJ2-2	CASSPDRGLTGELFF	TGCGCCAGCAGCCCGGACAGGGGGCTCACCGGGGAGCTGTTTTTT
TRBD1	-	TRBV18	TRBJ1-1	CASSPWTGGLNTEAFF	TGTGCCAGCTCACCGTGGACAGGGGGCTTGAACACTGAAGCTTTCTTT
-	-	TRBV7-2	TRBJ1-5	CASSLGRAYSNQPQHF	TGTGCCAGCAGCTTAGGCCGGGCCTATAGCAATCAGCCCCAGCATTTT
-	few	TRBV30	TRBJ1-1	CAWSYPARTNTEAFF	TGTGCCTGGAGTTACCCCGCCCGGACGAACACTGAAGCTTTCTTT
TRBD1	-	TRBV6-5	TRBJ2-7	CASSYSTGGRYEQYF	TGTGCCAGCAGTTACTCCACAGGGGGTAGGTACGAGCAGTACTTC
TRBD1	-	TRBV2	TRBJ2-5	CASSAGTAQETQYF	TGTGCCAGCAGCGCAGGGACAGCTCAAGAGACCCAGTACTTC
TRBD1	-	TRBV29-1	TRBJ1-1	CSVASGTGDTEAFF	TGCAGCGTTGCCTCTGGGACAGGAGACACTGAAGCTTTCTTT
TRBD1	-	TRBV7-9	TRBJ1-3	CASSLAGQGGNTIYF	TGTGCCAGCAGCTTAGCGGGACAGGGTGGAAACACCATATATTTT
-	once	TRBV5-4	TRBJ2-6	CASSPQGLAGANVLTF	TGTGCCAGCAGCCCGCAGGGCTTGGCTGGGGCCAACGTCCTGACTTTC
TRBD1	-	TRBV19	TRBJ1-6	CASRGTGTGASPLHF	TGTGCCAGTAGGGGTACCGGGACAGGGGCCTCACCCCTCCACTTT
-	-	TRBV9	TRBJ2-5	CASSTRRAVGETQYF	TGTGCCAGCAGCACAAGAAGGGCCGTCGGGGAGACCCAGTACTTC
-	-	TRBV6-5	TRBJ2-3	CASSYKRGRTDTQYF	TGTGCCAGCAGTTACAAACGGGGGCGCACAGATACGCAGTATTTT
-	once	TRBV11-3	TRBJ1-1	CASSFEDGPNTEAFF	TGTGCCAGCAGCTTTGAGGACGGGCCCAACACTGAAGCTTTCTTT
-	-	TRBV6-1	TRBJ1-5	CASSERGGSNQPQHF	TGTGCCAGCAGTGAACGTGGGGGCAGCAATCAGCCCCAGCATTTT
TRBD1	-	TRBV5-1	TRBJ1-3	CASSLDRGSGNTIYF	TGCGCCAGCAGCTTGGACAGGGGCTCTGGAAACACCATATATTTT
TRBD1	once	TRBV5-6	TRBJ1-1	CASSLWDRNTEAFF	TGTGCCAGCAGCTTGTGGGACAGGAACACTGAAGCTTTCTTT
-	-	TRBV9	TRBJ2-7	CASSVGSPGRTYEQYF	TGTGCCAGCAGCGTAGGGTCCCCGGGAAGAACCTACGAGCAGTACTTC
TRBD1	-	TRBV27	TRBJ1-6	CASSLRGLSPLHF	TGTGCCAGCAGTTTAAGGGGGCTATCACCCCTCCACTTT
-	few	TRBV18	TRBJ1-4	CASSPRGPFEANEKLFF	TGTGCCAGCTCACCACGGGGACCTTTTGAGGCTAATGAAAAACTGTTTTTT
-	-	TRBV7-9	TRBJ2-2	CASSLATGFKGGELFF	TGTGCCAGCAGCTTAGCGACTGGATTCAAGGGCGGGGAGCTGTTTTTT
-	-	TRBV6-6	TRBJ1-1	CASKRHTEAFF	TGTGCCAGCAAGCGGCACACTGAAGCTTTCTTT
-	-	TRBV30	TRBJ1-2	CAWSGGSATNYGYTF	TGTGCCTGGAGTGGCGGTTCAGCCACTAACTATGGCTACACCTTC
-	few	TRBV27	TRBJ1-2	CASSSGEGYTF	TGTGCCAGCAGCTCAGGGGAGGGCTACACCTTC
TRBD1	-	TRBV9	TRBJ2-1	CASSVAPDRGRYNEQFF	TGTGCCAGCAGCGTAGCCCCCGACAGGGGACGATACAATGAGCAGTTCTTC